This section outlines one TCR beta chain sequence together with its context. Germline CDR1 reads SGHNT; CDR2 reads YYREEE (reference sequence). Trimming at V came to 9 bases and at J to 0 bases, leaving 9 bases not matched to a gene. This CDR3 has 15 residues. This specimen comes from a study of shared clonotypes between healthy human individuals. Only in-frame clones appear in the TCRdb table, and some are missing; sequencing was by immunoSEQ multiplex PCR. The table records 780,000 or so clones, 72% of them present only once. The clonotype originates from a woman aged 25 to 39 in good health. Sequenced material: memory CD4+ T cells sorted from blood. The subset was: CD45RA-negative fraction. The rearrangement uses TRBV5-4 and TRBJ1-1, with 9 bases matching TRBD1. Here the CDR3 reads CATGQGILMNTEAFF. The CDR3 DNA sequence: TGTGCCACGGGACAGGGAATCTTGATGAACACTGAAGCTTTCTTT. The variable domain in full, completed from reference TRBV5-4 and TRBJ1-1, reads ETGVTQSPTHLIKTRGQQVTLRCSSQSGHNTVSWYQQALGQGPQFIFQYYREEENGRGNFPPRFSGLQFPNYSSELNVNALELDDSALYLCATGQGILMNTEAFFGQGTRLTVV.